The 25 T cell receptor beta chains reported below all come from one sample, sequenced in a study of T cells expressing NK-cell markers. TCRdb re-analyzed the 5' RACE reads; it lists each CDR3 protein once, without DNA. This table holds 400,000 to 500,000 distinct CDR3 sequences. Sequencing was carried out using blood T cells: a sorted CD56 or NKG2C T cell subset, CD4+ or CD8+ T cells, or bulk PBMC T cells (not recorded which). The receptors stem from a woman between 18 and 70 years old in good health.

J is TRBJ2-4 and V is TRBV20-1; TCRdb's assignment of TRBD2 cannot be checked, as there is no DNA. Germline loops: CDR1 DFQATT, CDR2 SNEGSKA (reference sequence). This CDR3 is built from 16 residues. CDR3: CSARDGLAPAKNIQYF.

This CDR3 is CSATGRGLAGTDTQYF. The rearrangement joins TRBV20-1 to TRBJ2-3; checking the TCRdb D call of TRBD2 is not possible without DNA. This CDR3 is built from 16 residues. Germline assignment: CDR1 DFQATT and CDR2 SNEGSKA (reference sequence).

The rearrangement uses TRBV7-3 and TRBJ2-1; TCRdb selects TRBD1, and the lack of DNA leaves this call unchecked. The CDR3 is made up of 13 amino acids. In germline, CDR1 is SGHTA, CDR2 FQGTGA. The CDR3: CASSADNYNEQFF.

The CDR3 is CASSLEAPPQRHSTDTQYF. This rearrangement joins TRBV11-2 to TRBJ2-3; TCRdb gives TRBD1 as the D gene, but with no DNA this cannot be confirmed. CDR1 and CDR2 from the germline V gene are SGHAT and FQNNGV. This CDR3 has 19 residues.

The genes are TRBV5-1 and TRBJ1-3. The CDR3 has 14 residues. Germline V gives CDR1 SGHRS, CDR2 YFSETQ. CDR3 protein: CASSPDNSGNTIYF.

This sequence joins TRBV5-1 and TRBJ1-1; TCRdb's D call, TRBD1, is unchecked because there is no DNA. In germline, CDR1 is SGHRS, CDR2 YFSETQ. The CDR3 has 14 residues. The CDR3 loop is CASSPTTGNTEAFF.

The chain combines TRBV5-6 with TRBJ2-1; TCRdb names TRBD2, which stays unverified in the absence of DNA. The germline V gene encodes CDR1 SGHDT and CDR2 YYEEEE. The CDR3 runs to 13 residues. The CDR3 sequence is CASTGDYHNEQFF.

The rearrangement links TRBV5-1 to TRBJ2-2; there is no DNA to check the TCRdb D call of TRBD1. The CDR3 is 18 residues long. Germline V lookup: CDR1 SGHRS, CDR2 YFSETQ. CDR3 loop: CASSYTGAGGSGTGELFF.

V is TRBV29-1 and J is TRBJ2-1; the TCRdb call, TRBD1, lacks DNA for checking. The CDR3 contains 11 residues. In germline, CDR1 is SQVTM, CDR2 ANQGSEA. CDR3 residues: CSVAPAGEQFF.

This chain connects TRBV24-1 to TRBJ2-1; the TCRdb D gene call, TRBD2, has no DNA to confirm it. In germline, CDR1 is KGHDR, CDR2 SFDVKD. This CDR3 spans 17 amino acids. This CDR3 reads CATSDLRAGTTYNEQFF.

This chain uses TRBV12-3 or TRBV12-4 with TRBJ1-2; TCRdb calls TRBD1, which cannot be checked without DNA. The CDR3 loop spans 18 amino acids. The chain's CDR3 is CASSLGRRGLIRNYGYTF.

V gene TRBV7-2 combines with J gene TRBJ2-4. This CDR3 spans 14 amino acids. The germline CDR1 and CDR2 sequences are SGHTA and FQGNSA. The CDR3 sequence: CASSQFRDPNIQYF.

The V gene is TRBV7-2, the J gene TRBJ2-3. CDR1 and CDR2 (germline): SGHTA, FQGNSA. CDR3 length equals 14 residues. The CDR3 reads CASSLEQYTDTQYF.

The chain combines TRBV5-1 with TRBJ1-1; the TCRdb call, TRBD1, lacks DNA for checking. The CDR3 has 15 residues. CDR1 and CDR2 (germline): SGHRS, YFSETQ. The CDR3 loop is CASSSSGQGVTEAFF. Full variable domain (missing parts from reference TRBV5-1 and TRBJ1-1): KAGVTQTPRYLIKTRGQQVTLSCSPISGHRSVSWYQQTPGQGLQFLFEYFSETQRNKGNFPGRFSGRQFSNSRSEMNVSTLELGDSALYLCASSSSGQGVTEAFFGQGTRLTVV.

This CDR3 is CASSQDLKVAGKGDTQYF. The V and J genes are TRBV4-3 and TRBJ2-3; TCRdb returns TRBD2, unconfirmable since there is no DNA. Germline V lookup: CDR1 LGHNA, CDR2 YSLEER. The CDR3 runs 18 residues.

V usage is TRBV12-3 or TRBV12-4 and J usage is TRBJ2-7. There are 12 residues in the CDR3. CDR3 in amino acids: CASSLDAYEQYF.

The V and J genes are TRBV12-3 or TRBV12-4 and TRBJ2-7; TCRdb reports TRBD2, a call that lacks DNA to check it against. The CDR3 has 15 amino acids. The CDR3 reads CASTSARVPPYEQYF.

The chain is built from TRBV15 and TRBJ1-5. Germline values: CDR1 LNHNV, CDR2 YYDKDF (reference sequence). This CDR3 region has 17 residues. The CDR3 is CATSRDPERVSNQPQHF.

The CDR3 sequence is CSATSGSKWNEQFF. This rearrangement joins TRBV20-1 to TRBJ2-1; the D gene TCRdb calls, TRBD2, cannot be checked with no DNA. In germline, CDR1 is DFQATT, CDR2 SNEGSKA (reference sequence). CDR3 length: 14 amino acids.

The rearrangement joins TRBV4-3 to TRBJ2-1; TCRdb gives TRBD2 as the D gene, but with no DNA this cannot be confirmed. The CDR3 loop spans 16 amino acids. The germline CDR1 and CDR2 sequences are LGHNA and YSLEER. This chain's CDR3 is CASSQDWGEGDNEQFF.

The chain combines TRBV29-1 with TRBJ2-2. Germline-derived CDR1 and CDR2 are SQVTM and ANQGSEA. The CDR3 has 15 residues. The CDR3 reads CSVEPNLVGTGELFF.

J is TRBJ2-1 and V is TRBV11-2; as DNA is missing, the TRBD2 call by TCRdb cannot be tested. This CDR3 has 20 amino acids. Germline lookup yields CDR1 SGHAT and CDR2 FQNNGV. CDR3: CASSFGPGLAGHNSYNEQFF.

The chain is built from TRBV14 and TRBJ1-3. The CDR3 sequence is 14 residues long. Germline values: CDR1 SGHDN, CDR2 FVKESK. The CDR3 spells CASSRLGPGNTIYF.

The chain has TRBV20-1 and TRBJ2-2; the TCRdb D gene call, TRBD2, has no DNA to confirm it. CDR1 DFQATT and CDR2 SNEGSKA come from the germline V gene (reference sequence). The CDR3 is 17 amino acids. CDR3: CSARDPTSGSRTGELFF.

The chain is built from TRBV5-1 and TRBJ1-2; TCRdb reports TRBD1, a call that lacks DNA to check it against. The germline V gene has CDR1 SGHRS and CDR2 YFSETQ. The CDR3 has 17 amino acids. The CDR3 protein is CASSYRVPVESFYGYTF.